This record covers a single TCR beta chain. Its antigen is as yet unknown. The sample is drawn from a study of T cell responses to AZD1222 COVID-19 vaccine. Study-level points and caveats: White British donors predominated, females outnumbered males, and clonal diversity was possibly underestimated.

Libraries were prepared by immunoSEQ multiplex PCR; TCRdb keeps only in-frame clonotypes and omits some of them. The data hold approximately 69,000 clones, with around 78% observed a single time. CDR1 and CDR2 from the germline V gene are SNHLY and FYNNEI. The V gene lost 4 bases and the J gene lost 3 bases, with 10 bases spanning the gap. The CDR3 is made up of 13 amino acids. This sample comprised peripheral blood, obtained 28 days after the second AZD1222 dose. The V and J genes are TRBV2 and TRBJ2-7, with D perhaps matching TRBD2 (5 bases). The source of this sequence is an adult who received the AZD1222 COVID-19 vaccine. In DNA, the CDR3 is TGTGCCAGCAGTGTATCTGAGGGCTACGAGCAGTACTTC. Translated: CASSVSEGYEQYF.